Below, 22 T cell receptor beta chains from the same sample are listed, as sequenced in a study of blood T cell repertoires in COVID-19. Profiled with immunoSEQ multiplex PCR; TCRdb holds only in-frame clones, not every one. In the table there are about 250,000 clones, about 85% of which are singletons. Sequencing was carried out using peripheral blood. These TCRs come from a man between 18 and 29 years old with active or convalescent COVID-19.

CDR3 region: CSASSGETQYF. The CDR3 bases are TGCAGTGCTAGCTCCGGGGAGACCCAGTACTTC. This chain connects TRBV20-1 to TRBJ2-5; D remains ambiguous. V shed 3 bases and J shed 5 bases, with 7 bases lying between them. This CDR3 is built from 11 residues. Germline assignment: CDR1 DFQATT and CDR2 SNEGSKA (reference sequence).

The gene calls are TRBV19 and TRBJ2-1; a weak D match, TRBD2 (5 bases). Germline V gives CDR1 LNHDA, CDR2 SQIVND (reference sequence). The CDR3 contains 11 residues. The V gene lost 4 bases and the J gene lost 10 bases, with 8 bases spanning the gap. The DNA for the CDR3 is TGTGCCAGTAGTAGAGGGTCAGAGCAGTTCTTC. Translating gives CASSRGSEQFF.

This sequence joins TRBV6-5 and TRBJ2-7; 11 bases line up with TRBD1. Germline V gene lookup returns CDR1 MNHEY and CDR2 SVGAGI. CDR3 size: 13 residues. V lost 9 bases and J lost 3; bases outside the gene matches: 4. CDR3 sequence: CASRGTGGYEQYF. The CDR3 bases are TGTGCCAGTCGCGGGACAGGGGGCTACGAGCAGTACTTC.

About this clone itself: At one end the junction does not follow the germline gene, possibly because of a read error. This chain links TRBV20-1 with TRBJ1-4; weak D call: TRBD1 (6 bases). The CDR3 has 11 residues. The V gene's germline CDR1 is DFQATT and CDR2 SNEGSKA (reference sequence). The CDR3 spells CSARDPGAPIF. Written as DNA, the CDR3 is TGCAGTGCTAGAGATCCAGGGGCGCCTATTTTT.

The CDR3 coding sequence is TGTGCCAGCAGCCAGGAGGGGTTTCGGGGCTACACCTTC. Translated, it gives CASSQEGFRGYTF. This chain uses TRBV4-2 with TRBJ1-2, with a possible D match to TRBD1 (5 bases). Germline V gives CDR1 LGHNA, CDR2 YNFKEQ. This CDR3 is 13 amino acids long. V was clipped by 3 bases and J by 8 bases, with 13 bases between them.

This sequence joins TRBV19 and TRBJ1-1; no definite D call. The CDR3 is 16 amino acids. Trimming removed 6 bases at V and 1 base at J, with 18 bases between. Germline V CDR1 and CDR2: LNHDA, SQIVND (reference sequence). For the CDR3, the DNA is TGTGCCAGTAGCCGCCAGGCCCGGATCGAGAACACTGAAGCTTTCTTT. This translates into CASSRQARIENTEAFF.

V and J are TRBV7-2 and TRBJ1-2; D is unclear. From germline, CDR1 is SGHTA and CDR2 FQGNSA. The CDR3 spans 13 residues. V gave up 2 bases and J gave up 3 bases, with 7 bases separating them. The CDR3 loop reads CASSLIRDYGYTF. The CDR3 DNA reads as TGTGCCAGCAGCTTAATCCGCGACTATGGCTACACCTTC.

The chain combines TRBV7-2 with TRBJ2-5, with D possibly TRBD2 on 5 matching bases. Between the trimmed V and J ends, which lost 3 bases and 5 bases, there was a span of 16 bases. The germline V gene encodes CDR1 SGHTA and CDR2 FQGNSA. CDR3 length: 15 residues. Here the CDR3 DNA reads TGTGCCAGCAGCTTCCGGGCAGGATGGAGGGAGACCCAGTACTTC. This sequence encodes CASSFRAGWRETQYF. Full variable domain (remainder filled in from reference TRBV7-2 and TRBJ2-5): GAGVSQSPSNKVTEKGKDVELRCDPISGHTALYWYRQSLGQGLEFLIYFQGNSAPDKSGLPSDRFSAERTGGSVSTLTIQRTQQEDSAVYLCASSFRAGWRETQYFGPGTRLLVL.

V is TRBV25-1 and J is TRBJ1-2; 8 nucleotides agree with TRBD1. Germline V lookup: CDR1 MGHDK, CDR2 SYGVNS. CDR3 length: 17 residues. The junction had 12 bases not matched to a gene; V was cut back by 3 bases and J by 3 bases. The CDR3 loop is CASSDPGQGASYYGYTF. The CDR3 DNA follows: TGTGCCAGCAGTGATCCCGGACAGGGTGCGTCGTACTATGGCTACACCTTC.

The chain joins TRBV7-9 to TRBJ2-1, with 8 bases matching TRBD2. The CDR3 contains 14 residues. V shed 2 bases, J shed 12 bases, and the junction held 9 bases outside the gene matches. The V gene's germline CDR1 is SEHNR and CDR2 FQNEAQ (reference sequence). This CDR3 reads CASSLPGTSGVQFF. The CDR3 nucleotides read TGTGCCAGCAGCTTACCCGGGACTAGTGGTGTGCAGTTCTTC. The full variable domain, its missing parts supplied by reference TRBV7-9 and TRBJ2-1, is DTGVSQNPRHKITKRGQNVTFRCDPISEHNRLYWYRQTLGQGPEFLTYFQNEAQLEKSRLLSDRFSAERPKGSFSTLEIQRTEQGDSAMYLCASSLPGTSGVQFFGPGTRLTVL.

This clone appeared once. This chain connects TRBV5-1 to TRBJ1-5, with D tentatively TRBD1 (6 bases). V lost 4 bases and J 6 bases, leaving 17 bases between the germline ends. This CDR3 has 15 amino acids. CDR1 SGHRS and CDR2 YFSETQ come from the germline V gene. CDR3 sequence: CASSRGTAAGQPQHF. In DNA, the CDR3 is TGCGCCAGCAGCAGGGGGACCGCCGCGGGTCAGCCCCAGCATTTT.

CDR3 loop: CASSPVADTQYF. The CDR3 DNA is TGTGCCAGCAGCCCAGTAGCGGATACGCAGTATTTT. The chain joins TRBV7-9 to TRBJ2-3, with D possibly being TRBD2 (5 bases). The germline V and J ends were trimmed by 5 bases and 6 bases, with 9 bases remaining between them. The CDR3 sequence is 12 residues long. Germline-derived CDR1 and CDR2 are SEHNR and FQNEAQ (reference sequence).

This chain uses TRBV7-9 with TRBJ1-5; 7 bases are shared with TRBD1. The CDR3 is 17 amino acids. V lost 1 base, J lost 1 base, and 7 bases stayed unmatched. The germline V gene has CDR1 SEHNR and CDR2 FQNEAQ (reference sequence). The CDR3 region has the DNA TGTGCCAGCAGCTTAGGCAGTTCAGGGGGAAGCAATCAGCCCCAGCATTTT. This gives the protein CASSLGSSGGSNQPQHF.

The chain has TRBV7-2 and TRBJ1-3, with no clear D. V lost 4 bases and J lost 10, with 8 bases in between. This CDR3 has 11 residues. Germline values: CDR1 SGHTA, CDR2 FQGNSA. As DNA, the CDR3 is TGTGCCAGCAGCTCCTATGATACCATATATTTT. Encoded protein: CASSSYDTIYF.

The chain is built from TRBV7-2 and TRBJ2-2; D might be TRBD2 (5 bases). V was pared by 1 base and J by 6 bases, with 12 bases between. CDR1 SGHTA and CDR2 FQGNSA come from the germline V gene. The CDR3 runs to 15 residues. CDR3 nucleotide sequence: TGTGCCAGCAGCTTAGACTCGAGCGGCCCCGGGGAGCTGTTTTTT. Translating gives CASSLDSSGPGELFF. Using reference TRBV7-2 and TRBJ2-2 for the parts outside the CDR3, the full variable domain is GAGVSQSPSNKVTEKGKDVELRCDPISGHTALYWYRQSLGQGLEFLIYFQGNSAPDKSGLPSDRFSAERTGGSVSTLTIQRTQQEDSAVYLCASSLDSSGPGELFFGEGSRLTVL.

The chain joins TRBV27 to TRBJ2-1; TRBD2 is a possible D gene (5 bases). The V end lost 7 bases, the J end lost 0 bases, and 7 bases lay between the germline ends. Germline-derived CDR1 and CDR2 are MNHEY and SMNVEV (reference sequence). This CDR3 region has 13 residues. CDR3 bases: TGTGCCAGCACGGGAAGCTCCTACAATGAGCAGTTCTTC. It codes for CASTGSSYNEQFF.

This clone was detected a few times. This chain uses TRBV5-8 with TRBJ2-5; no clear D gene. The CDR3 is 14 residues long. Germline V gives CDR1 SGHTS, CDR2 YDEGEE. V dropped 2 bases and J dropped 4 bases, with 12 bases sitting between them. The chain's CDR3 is CASSFPQIPETQYF. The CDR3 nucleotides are TGTGCCAGCAGCTTCCCTCAGATTCCAGAGACCCAGTACTTC.

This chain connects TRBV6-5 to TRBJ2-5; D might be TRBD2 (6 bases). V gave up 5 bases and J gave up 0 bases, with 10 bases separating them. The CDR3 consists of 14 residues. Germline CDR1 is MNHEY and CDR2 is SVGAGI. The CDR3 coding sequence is TGTGCCAGCAGTCCAAGACTAGACCAAGAGACCCAGTACTTC. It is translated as CASSPRLDQETQYF.

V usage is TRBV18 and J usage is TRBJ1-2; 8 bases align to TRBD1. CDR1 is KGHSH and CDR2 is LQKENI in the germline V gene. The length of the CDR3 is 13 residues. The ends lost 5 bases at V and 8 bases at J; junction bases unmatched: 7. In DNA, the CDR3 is TGTGCCAGCTCAGGCCAGGGGGCTGGCGGCTACACCTTC. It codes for CASSGQGAGGYTF.

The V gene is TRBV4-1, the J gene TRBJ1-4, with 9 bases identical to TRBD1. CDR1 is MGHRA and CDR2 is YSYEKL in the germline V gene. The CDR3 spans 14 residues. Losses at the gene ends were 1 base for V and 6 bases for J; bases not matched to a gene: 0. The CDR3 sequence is CASSQGTGDEKLFF. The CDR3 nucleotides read TGCGCCAGCAGCCAAGGGACAGGGGATGAAAAACTGTTTTTT.

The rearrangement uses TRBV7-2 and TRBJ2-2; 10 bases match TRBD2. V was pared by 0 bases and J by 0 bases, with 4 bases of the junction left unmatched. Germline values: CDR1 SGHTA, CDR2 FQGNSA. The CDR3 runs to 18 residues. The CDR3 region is CASSLAGLAGANTGELFF. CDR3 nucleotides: TGTGCCAGCAGCTTAGCTGGCCTAGCGGGGGCGAACACCGGGGAGCTGTTTTTT.

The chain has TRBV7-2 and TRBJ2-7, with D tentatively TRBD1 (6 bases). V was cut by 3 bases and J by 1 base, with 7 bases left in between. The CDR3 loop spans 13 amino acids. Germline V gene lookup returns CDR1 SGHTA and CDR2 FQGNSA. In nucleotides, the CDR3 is TGTGCCAGCAGCTTGGACAGATCCTACGAGCAGTACTTC. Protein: CASSLDRSYEQYF.